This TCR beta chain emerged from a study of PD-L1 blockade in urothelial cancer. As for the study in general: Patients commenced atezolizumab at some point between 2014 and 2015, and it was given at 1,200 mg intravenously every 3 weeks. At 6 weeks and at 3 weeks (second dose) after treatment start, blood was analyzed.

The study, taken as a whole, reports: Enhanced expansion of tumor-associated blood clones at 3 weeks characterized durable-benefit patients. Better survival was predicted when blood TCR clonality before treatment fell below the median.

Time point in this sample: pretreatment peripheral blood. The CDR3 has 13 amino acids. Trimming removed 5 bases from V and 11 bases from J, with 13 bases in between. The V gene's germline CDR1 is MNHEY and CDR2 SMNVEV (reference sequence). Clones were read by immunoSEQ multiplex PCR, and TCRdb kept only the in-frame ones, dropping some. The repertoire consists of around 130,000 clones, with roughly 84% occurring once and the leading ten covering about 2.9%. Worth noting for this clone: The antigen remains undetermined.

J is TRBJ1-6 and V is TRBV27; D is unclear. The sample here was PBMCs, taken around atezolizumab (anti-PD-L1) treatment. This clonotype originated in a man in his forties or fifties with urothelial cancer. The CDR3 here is CASSPPPGAPLHF. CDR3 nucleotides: TGTGCCAGCAGTCCCCCACCCGGGGCACCCCTCCACTTT.